The clone carrying this T cell receptor (beta chain) was counted only a few times. The entirety of the isolated RNA underwent reverse transcription, so expressed TCRB transcripts were sequenced. The protocol was immunoSEQ multiplex PCR, while the TCRdb copy is restricted to in-frame clones and leaves out a portion. The sample consists of around 180,000 clones, roughly an eighth of them appearing once. This sample was taken from a study of beta chain features in type 1 diabetes. Background on the study: Cell yields, gender and age were similar in healthy donors and patients.

The V end lost 1 base, the J end lost 1 base, and 8 bases lay between the germline ends. This CDR3 region has 15 residues. Germline V gene lookup returns CDR1 SEHNR and CDR2 FQNEAQ (reference sequence). The rearrangement joins TRBV7-9 to TRBJ1-5; D remains unclear. The clonotype was recovered from a woman younger than 30 in good health. Material for sequencing was central memory CD4+ T cells from blood. The CDR3 coding sequence is TGTGCCAGCAGCTTAGGTACACAGAGCAATCAGCCCCAGCATTTT. Translation gives CASSLGTQSNQPQHF.